The next 17 T cell receptor beta chains were all read from a single sample in a study of T-cell memory formation after mild COVID-19. TCRdb ran MiXCR on the 5' RACE reads and lists one entry per CDR3 protein. The data show hundreds of thousands of distinct CDR3 sequences, roughly 22% seen once. Sequencing used PBMCs or a T cell subset sorted from them (not recorded which). The receptors originated from an adult woman who had mild COVID-19 (a few samples of this study predate the infection). Cell type and time point are not known.

This clonotype appeared a few times. The chain joins TRBV7-9 to TRBJ2-1, with 8 bases aligning to TRBD1. The CDR3 consists of 13 residues. V shed 6 bases and J 5 bases; nucleotides not matched to a gene: 3. Germline V CDR1 and CDR2: SEHNR, FQNEAQ (reference sequence). DNA of the CDR3: TGTGCCAGCAGGCCGGACAGGGACAATGAGCAGTTCTTC. Its translation is CASRPDRDNEQFF.

The chain couples TRBV5-1 to TRBJ2-7; 11 bases line up with TRBD2. CDR1 and CDR2 (germline): SGHRS, YFSETQ. The CDR3 runs 14 residues. With V trimmed by 4 bases and J by 3 bases, 3 bases remained unmatched. This chain's CDR3 is CASSEGLADYEQYF. CDR3 sequence (DNA): TGCGCCAGCAGCGAGGGACTAGCGGACTACGAGCAGTACTTC.

The chain is built from TRBV5-1 and TRBJ2-3; 11 bases map to TRBD2. Germline CDR1 SGHRS, CDR2 YFSETQ. Trimming took 2 bases from V and 0 from J; bases not matched to a gene: 5. The CDR3 loop spans 17 amino acids. Here the CDR3 reads CASSLLAGAESTDTQYF. In nucleotides, the CDR3 is TGCGCCAGCAGCTTACTAGCGGGGGCGGAAAGCACAGATACGCAGTATTTT.

This clonotype showed up just a few times. The rearrangement links TRBV28 to TRBJ1-6; 10 nucleotides line up with TRBD1. Looked up from germline, CDR1 is MDHEN and CDR2 is SYDVKM. The CDR3 length is 15 residues. J gave up 10 bases and V 9 bases, and 12 bases lay outside the gene matches. CDR3 nucleotide sequence: TGTGCCAGTATTGGACAGGGGGTCCGAGGATCACCCCTCCACTTT. This gives the protein CASIGQGVRGSPLHF.

This clonotype occurred a few times. This chain links TRBV27 with TRBJ2-7, with D possibly being TRBD2 (5 bases). This CDR3 has 16 amino acids. Trimming removed 2 bases from V and 4 bases from J, with 18 bases in between. Germline lookup yields CDR1 MNHEY and CDR2 SMNVEV (reference sequence). The CDR3, as DNA: TGTGCCAGCAGTTTAGGGAAGCCCACTAGAATATACGAGCAGTACTTC. Amino acid sequence: CASSLGKPTRIYEQYF.

This clonotype occurred a few times. The CDR3 DNA sequence: TGTGCCAGCAGCTTTCAGGAATACACTGAAGCTTTCTTT. Residues: CASSFQEYTEAFF. The chain has TRBV7-6 and TRBJ1-1, with no clear D. V was cut by 3 bases and J by 3 bases, with 8 bases left in between. Germline values: CDR1 SGHVS, CDR2 FNYEAQ. This CDR3 is 13 amino acids long.

This clonotype was picked up a small number of times. The gene calls are TRBV6-2 or TRBV6-3 and TRBJ2-3; 9 bases are a match to TRBD2. This CDR3 has 15 residues. Germline assignment: CDR1 MNHEY and CDR2 SVGEGT. The V gene end was trimmed by 5 bases and the J gene end by 4 bases; junction bases not matched to a gene: 7. CDR3 bases: TGTGCCAGCAGTCCCAGCGGGAGGACCCCAGATACGCAGTATTTT. Translating it yields CASSPSGRTPDTQYF.

This clonotype was seen only a few times. This chain links TRBV5-4 with TRBJ2-2; maybe TRBD1 (8 bases). CDR1 SGHNT and CDR2 YYREEE come from the germline V gene (reference sequence). This CDR3 spans 16 amino acids. Trimming took off 4 bases at V and 0 bases at J, with 13 bases between the two ends. This CDR3 reads CASSPTGGANTGELFF. CDR3 DNA sequence: TGTGCCAGCAGCCCTACAGGGGGGGCGAACACCGGGGAGCTGTTTTTT.

V and J are TRBV5-1 and TRBJ1-5; tentative D call: TRBD1 (6 bases). Between the trimmed V and J ends, which lost 2 bases and 2 bases, there was a span of 11 bases. The CDR3 length is 15 residues. Looked up from germline, CDR1 is SGHRS and CDR2 is YFSETQ. The CDR3 loop reads CASSLTGFGNQPQHF. In nucleotides, the CDR3 is TGCGCCAGCAGCTTAACAGGGTTCGGCAATCAGCCCCAGCATTTT.

This chain joins TRBV18 and TRBJ1-1; TRBD1 matches at 9 bases. Germline V gene lookup returns CDR1 KGHSH and CDR2 LQKENI. This CDR3 spans 17 amino acids. The ends lost 3 bases at V and 5 bases at J; junction bases unmatched: 13. CDR3 DNA: TGTGCCAGCTCACCCCGTCCCGGGACAGGGTCGGGGACTGAAGCTTTCTTT. It encodes CASSPRPGTGSGTEAFF.

This chain uses TRBV19 with TRBJ2-1; D could derive from TRBD1 or TRBD2 (5 bases each). Germline V gene data show CDR1 as LNHDA and CDR2 as SQIVND (reference sequence). V was clipped by 3 bases and J by 2 bases, with 14 bases between them. The CDR3 sequence is 16 residues long. CDR3 DNA sequence: TGTGCCAGTAGTATTTTGGGGGTGGTGACCTACAATGAGCAGTTCTTC. Protein product: CASSILGVVTYNEQFF. Complete variable domain (other parts from reference TRBV19 and TRBJ2-1): DGGITQSPKYLFRKEGQNVTLSCEQNLNHDAMYWYRQDPGQGLRLIYYSQIVNDFQKGDIAEGYSVSREKKESFPLTVTSAQKNPTAFYLCASSILGVVTYNEQFFGPGTRLTVL.

V gene TRBV6-5 combines with J gene TRBJ2-5; weak D call: TRBD2 (7 bases). Trimming left V 10 bases short and J 0 bases short, with 18 bases between. CDR3 length: 15 residues. CDR1 MNHEY and CDR2 SVGAGI come from the germline V gene. The CDR3: CATSGASGYQETQYF. In nucleotides, the CDR3 is TGTGCCACCTCGGGGGCTAGCGGTTACCAAGAGACCCAGTACTTC.

This chain links TRBV7-9 with TRBJ1-6; 7 nucleotides agree with TRBD1. The germline V gene has CDR1 SEHNR and CDR2 FQNEAQ (reference sequence). The V and J ends lost 3 bases and 7 bases, in that order; junction bases with no gene match: 6. The CDR3 contains 15 residues. CDR3 sequence reads: CASSLLGTANSPLHF. In DNA form, the CDR3 reads TGTGCCAGCAGCTTGCTGGGGACAGCAAATTCACCCCTCCACTTT.

V gene TRBV12-3 or TRBV12-4 combines with J gene TRBJ1-1; D not certain. This CDR3 spans 14 amino acids. V lost 6 bases to trimming and J lost 5 bases, with 16 bases between them. The CDR3 loop reads CASRIGGGGTEAFF. CDR3 in DNA: TGTGCCAGCAGGATAGGCGGCGGAGGGACTGAAGCTTTCTTT.

This clonotype was seen a handful of times. The chain carries TRBV12-3 or TRBV12-4 and TRBJ1-2, with 8 bases that match TRBD1. J lost 4 bases, V lost 2 bases, and 6 bases had no gene match. The CDR3 runs to 15 residues. The CDR3: CASSLWQGAGYGYTF. The DNA for the CDR3 is TGTGCCAGCAGTTTATGGCAGGGGGCCGGCTATGGCTACACCTTC.

The chain uses TRBV14 and TRBJ2-4; no reliable D call. The V end was cut by 1 base, the J end by 0 bases, with 16 bases between. The CDR3 runs 18 residues. Germline loops: CDR1 SGHDN, CDR2 FVKESK. CDR3 in DNA: TGTGCCAGCAGCCAAGGTGGGATTATCTCCCGAGCCAAAAACATTCAGTACTTC. Translated, it gives CASSQGGIISRAKNIQYF.

This clonotype has just a few counts. The chain uses TRBV3-1 and TRBJ2-1, with D unresolved. Trimming left V 7 bases short and J 0 bases short, with 13 bases between. The CDR3 has 15 residues. Germline V lookup: CDR1 LGHDT, CDR2 YNNKEL (reference sequence). This CDR3 reads CASTIDGSSYNEQFF. CDR3 DNA sequence: TGTGCCAGCACTATAGACGGAAGCTCCTACAATGAGCAGTTCTTC.